The clone carrying this T cell receptor beta chain was picked up a small number of times. The antigen is unknown. The sample comes from a study of T-cell memory formation after mild COVID-19. The length of the CDR3 is 12 residues. Deletions cut 1 base from V and 9 bases from J, with 8 bases between. Germline CDR1 reads SGHTA; CDR2 reads FQGNSA. Study-level points and caveats: The pre-infection memory compartment contained some responding clones, suggesting cross-reactive memory joined. Clones shrinking between day 15 and 85 showed a balanced CD4/CD8 split, and those that grew later tilted toward CD4+. Shrinking CD4+ clones were chiefly CM and EM; CD8+ ones were chiefly EMRA.

Each CDR3 protein is one row after TCRdb ran MiXCR on the 5' RACE reads. Among over 300,000 distinct CDR3 sequences listed, 20% to 25% were seen once. The chain recombines TRBV7-2 with TRBJ2-3; D remains unclear. Sequencing input: PBMCs or a T cell subset sorted from them (not recorded which). This clonotype originated in a man between 18 and 29 years old who had mild COVID-19 (a few samples of this study predate the infection). Cell type and time point are not known. The CDR3 DNA reads TGTGCCAGCAGCTTAGATCCGGGCACGCAGTATTTT. Translating it yields CASSLDPGTQYF.